This T cell receptor (beta chain) was obtained from a study of blood T cell repertoires in COVID-19. Study summary: PBMCs, B-cell-depleted T cells, or T cells provided the cDNA or gDNA that made up the material.

The CDR3 contains 11 residues. Per the germline V gene, CDR1 is MNHEY and CDR2 is SVGAGI. Deletions cut 8 bases from V and 5 bases from J, with 9 bases between. The method was immunoSEQ multiplex PCR; TCRdb's version includes in-frame clones alone and lacks a portion of them. The sample consists of about 190,000 clones, roughly 80% of them appearing once. Recovered Cohort 3 donors showed two negative PCRs, clearance, or symptom resolution. The TCR originated in a woman between 25 and 40 years old who had recovered from COVID-19. J is TRBJ1-1 and V is TRBV6-5; D is possibly TRBD1 (5 bases). Sequencing was done on a sample of PBMCs or T cells enriched from blood (not recorded which). For the CDR3, the DNA is TGTGCCAGCGGGGGGAAAACTGAAGCTTTCTTT. Protein: CASGGKTEAFF.